Described below is a single T cell receptor beta chain sequence and its context. Its binding antigen is unknown. It has no much larger one-base neighbor in the sample; base qualities were not kept. These data come from a study of technical replicates of blood from a handful of donors (dated by TCRdb to 2016 to 2017). Compared with germline, V lacks 8 bases and J lacks 5 bases; bases without a gene match: 6. The cysteine opens and the phenylalanine closes a CDR3 of 12 amino acids. Here the CDR3 DNA is all that survives: 36 bases in frame from base 1. As encoded in the germline V gene, CDR1 is MNHNS while CDR2 is SASEGT. Receptor libraries were prepared by the immunoSEQ multiplex PCR assay. Imported from immuneACCESS, the table was reduced by TCRdb to in-frame sequences with V and J called. These copies leave out some clones; in studies compared against another copy, an unresolved V gene accounts for under half, and the cause of the remainder is not known. Counted in this sample were tens of thousands of clones; nearly 95% of them appeared once. Under 0.3% of the sample is in the top ten clones.

The chain joins TRBV6-1 to TRBJ2-7; 7 middle bases align to TRBD2. The receptor's source is a human donor in good health. Sequencing input: T cells isolated from PBMCs. The nucleotides read TGTGCCAGCGGGGAGGGGCGGAACGAGCAGTACTTC. This translates into CASGEGRNEQYF.